This T cell receptor beta chain was profiled in a study of cytomegalovirus exposure and HLA in healthy donors. Study findings and constraints: A missense DCLRE1C variant was associated with V- and J-gene trimming of TCR beta chains in a later analysis, and an independent cohort replicated the association. In most subjects, TCR beta sequences reportedly gave accurate predictions of HLA-A and HLA-B alleles.

PCR primers comprised 60 Vbeta and 13 Jbeta primers. The assay was immunoSEQ multiplex PCR, and TCRdb's table has in-frame clones only and misses some. The table has 120,000 or so clones, roughly 80% seen once; the top ten hold around 4.2%. As for this clone: Its cognate antigen is unknown.

Sequencing input: PBMCs. This sequence was found in a woman in her 40s in good health and CMV-seronegative.

This CDR3 reads CASSLEGGSNTGELFF. For the CDR3, the DNA is TGTGCCAGCAGCTTAGAGGGGGGTTCGAACACCGGGGAGCTGTTTTTT. The J gene is TRBJ2-2, the V gene TRBV11-2; D might be TRBD2 (6 bases). This CDR3 has 16 amino acids. Germline V lookup: CDR1 SGHAT, CDR2 FQNNGV. V shed 0 bases and J shed 0 bases, with 8 bases lying between them.